The 23 T cell receptor beta chains presented below share a single source sample, sequenced in a study of blood T cell repertoires in COVID-19 (TCRdb year 2020). Libraries were built with the immunoSEQ multiplex PCR assay. Entries here come from immuneACCESS through TCRdb and include only in-frame sequences with V and J called. Some clones fail to appear in such tables; in the studies checked, an unresolved V gene covers under half of the shortfall, and the cause of the remainder is unknown. The sample table contains 350,000 to 400,000 clones; only one count was recorded for roughly nine tenths of them. The ten biggest clones cover just over 0.85% of the sample. Source material: PBMCs or T cells enriched from blood (not recorded which). Receptor source: a woman aged 40-49 years who had been exposed to COVID-19.

This chain uses TRBV12-5 with TRBJ1-5, with D perhaps TRBD1 (5 bases). The CDR3 is 13 amino acids. From germline, CDR1 is LGHNT and CDR2 FRNRAP. The V and J ends lost 1 base and 5 bases respectively, with 6 bases between them. For the CDR3, the DNA is TGTGCTAGTGGTTTGGGACAGTATCAGCCCCAGCATTTT. Residues: CASGLGQYQPQHF.

This clone was recorded once. V and J are TRBV5-8 and TRBJ2-7; D uncertain. Germline V gene data show CDR1 as SGHTS and CDR2 as YDEGEE. This CDR3 is built from 12 residues. V was pared by 4 bases and J by 5 bases, with 10 bases between. The CDR3 protein is CASSPLANEQYF. In nucleotides, the CDR3 is TGTGCCAGCAGCCCTCTCGCGAACGAGCAGTACTTC.

The V call is TRBV19, the J call TRBJ1-1, with D possibly matching TRBD1 (6 bases). The CDR3 extends over 13 amino acids. Germline values: CDR1 LNHDA, CDR2 SQIVND (reference sequence). The germline V and J ends were trimmed by 2 bases and 11 bases, with 15 bases remaining between them. CDR3 protein: CASSIPPGVRAFF. In nucleotides, the CDR3 is TGTGCCAGTAGTATACCGCCAGGGGTTCGGGCTTTCTTT.

The chain links TRBV7-2 to TRBJ2-1; TRBD2 agrees at 12 bases. The trim removed 4 bases at V and 9 bases at J, leaving 7 bases unmatched. Germline V gives CDR1 SGHTA, CDR2 FQGNSA. The CDR3 consists of 15 residues. The CDR3 bases are TGTGCCAGCAGCTCGAGGACTAGCGGGGCGGGTGAGCAGTTCTTC. Translating gives CASSSRTSGAGEQFF.

This clone was seen a single time. The V gene is TRBV7-2, the J gene TRBJ2-7, with 9 positions matching TRBD1. The ends lost 2 bases at V and 4 bases at J; junction bases unmatched: 15. CDR3 length: 18 residues. CDR1 and CDR2 from the germline V gene are SGHTA and FQGNSA. CDR3 sequence: CASSLRGTGQGSGYEQYF. The CDR3 DNA is TGTGCCAGCAGCTTAAGAGGGACAGGGCAGGGTTCGGGATACGAGCAGTACTTC.

The V gene is TRBV10-3, the J gene TRBJ1-1; D might be TRBD1 (6 bases). V was shortened by 3 bases and J by 7 bases, with 12 bases between the two germline ends. Per the germline V gene, CDR1 is ENHRY and CDR2 is SYGVKD. This CDR3 contains 13 residues. The DNA of the CDR3 is TGTGCCATCAGTGACTCAGGGGCAGGTGAAGCTTTCTTT. Its protein is CAISDSGAGEAFF.

With regard to this clone: In the same sample, other DNA sequences code for this CDR3. This chain links TRBV9 with TRBJ2-7; D is possibly TRBD1 (6 bases). Germline CDR1 reads SGDLS; CDR2 reads YYNGEE. The CDR3 loop spans 13 amino acids. V dropped 0 bases and J dropped 6 bases, with 10 bases sitting between them. The CDR3 here is CASSVEQGSEQYF. CDR3 in DNA: TGTGCCAGCAGCGTAGAACAGGGTAGCGAGCAGTACTTC.

The chain employs TRBV11-3 and TRBJ2-7; a weak D match, TRBD1 (5 bases). Germline V lookup: CDR1 SGHNT, CDR2 YENEEA. This CDR3 has 15 amino acids. Trimming removed 2 bases from V and 0 bases from J, with 11 bases in between. The CDR3 coding sequence is TGTGCCAGCAGCTTACTGGGGCCTAGCTCCTACGAGCAGTACTTC. Translating gives CASSLLGPSSYEQYF.

V gene TRBV19 combines with J gene TRBJ1-5; 7 nucleotides match TRBD1. Germline loops: CDR1 LNHDA, CDR2 SQIVND (reference sequence). V gave up 10 bases and J gave up 5 bases; unmatched junction bases: 8. This CDR3 is built from 13 residues. Here the CDR3 DNA reads TGTGCCACCCAAGACAGGGACGATCAGCCCCAGCATTTT. As protein: CATQDRDDQPQHF.

This clone has a single count. The rearrangement links TRBV5-8 to TRBJ2-1; no clear D gene. Germline lookup yields CDR1 SGHTS and CDR2 YDEGEE. The CDR3 runs to 15 residues. The ends were cut back, 4 bases at V and 0 bases at J, with 11 bases in the middle. The CDR3 reads CASSKTRRSYNEQFF. The CDR3 DNA reads as TGTGCCAGCAGCAAGACACGCCGCTCCTACAATGAGCAGTTCTTC.

This chain joins TRBV4-3 and TRBJ2-7; no definite D call. This CDR3 spans 15 amino acids. Germline CDR1 reads LGHNA; CDR2 reads YSLEER. V was trimmed by 0 bases and J by 3 bases, leaving 12 bases between them. The CDR3, as DNA: TGCGCCAGCAGCCAAGATCTTGTGGGCAGCTACGAGCAGTACTTC. Translated, it gives CASSQDLVGSYEQYF.

The gene calls are TRBV6-5 and TRBJ1-1, with 9 bases aligning to TRBD1. This CDR3 has 15 amino acids. Germline CDR1 reads MNHEY; CDR2 reads SVGAGI. J gave up 4 bases and V 3 bases, and 6 bases lay outside the gene matches. CDR3 nucleotides: TGTGCCAGCAGTTATAACGGACAGGGGAGCACTGAAGCTTTCTTT. Its protein is CASSYNGQGSTEAFF.

This clone occurred once. The CDR3 DNA reads TGTGCCTGGAGTGTAAAGGGTCCGAGGGATCAGCCCCAGCATTTT. Translating it yields CAWSVKGPRDQPQHF. The J gene is TRBJ1-5, the V gene TRBV30; D remains unclear. This CDR3 has 15 amino acids. V lost 0 bases to trimming and J lost 5 bases, with 14 bases between them. Germline V gene sequence: CDR1 GTSNPN, CDR2 SVGIG (reference sequence).

The V and J genes are TRBV3-1 (or the pseudogene TRBV3-2) and TRBJ2-7; TRBD1 matches at 7 bases. Looked up from germline, CDR1 is LGHDT and CDR2 is YNNKEL (reference sequence). The length of the CDR3 is 15 residues. V lost 1 base, J lost 4 bases, and 7 bases stayed unmatched. CDR3 DNA sequence: TGTGCCAGCAGCCAAGGTTGGGACAGACCTTACGAGCAGTACTTC. Translating it yields CASSQGWDRPYEQYF.

Concerning this clone: This same CDR3 is encoded by further DNA sequences in the sample. This chain uses TRBV9 with TRBJ1-2, with 8 bases aligning to TRBD1. Germline V gives CDR1 SGDLS, CDR2 YYNGEE. The CDR3 runs to 13 residues. The junction had 0 bases not matched to a gene; V was cut back by 0 bases and J by 5 bases. CDR3 sequence: CASSVGQGYGYTF. The CDR3 DNA follows: TGTGCCAGCAGCGTAGGACAGGGGTATGGCTACACCTTC.

This chain links TRBV5-1 with TRBJ1-3; D remains ambiguous. V was shortened by 0 bases and J by 0 bases, with 7 bases between the two germline ends. The V gene's germline CDR1 is SGHRS and CDR2 YFSETQ. The CDR3 consists of 15 residues. CDR3 residues: CASSLALSSGNTIYF. The CDR3 DNA reads as TGCGCCAGCAGCTTGGCCTTGTCCTCTGGAAACACCATATATTTT. The full variable domain, completed using reference TRBV5-1 and TRBJ1-3, is KAGVTQTPRYLIKTRGQQVTLSCSPISGHRSVSWYQQTPGQGLQFLFEYFSETQRNKGNFPGRFSGRQFSNSRSEMNVSTLELGDSALYLCASSLALSSGNTIYFGEGSWLTVV.

This chain uses TRBV7-3 with TRBJ2-2, with 9 nucleotides matching TRBD1. CDR1 and CDR2 (germline): SGHTA, FQGTGA. V trimming: 3 bases; J trimming: 7 bases; junction bases outside the gene matches: 9. The CDR3 spans 16 residues. The CDR3 sequence is CASSFLPGQGNGELFF. As DNA, the CDR3 is TGTGCCAGCAGCTTCCTTCCGGGACAGGGTAACGGGGAGCTGTTTTTT.

This clone was seen once. The CDR3 loop is CSASLGAKTQYF. CDR3 sequence (DNA): TGCAGTGCTAGTTTGGGGGCGAAGACCCAGTACTTC. The V gene is TRBV20-1, the J gene TRBJ2-5; possible D gene TRBD1, 6 bases. Trimming removed 3 bases at V and 6 bases at J, with 11 bases between. Germline V CDR1 and CDR2: DFQATT, SNEGSKA (reference sequence). The length of the CDR3 is 12 residues.

This chain uses TRBV18 with TRBJ1-1; no clear D. Germline values: CDR1 KGHSH, CDR2 LQKENI. The V gene lost 2 bases and the J gene lost 3 bases, with 10 bases spanning the gap. The CDR3 covers 14 residues. CDR3 DNA: TGTGCCAGCTCACCAAAACCACTTCACACTGAAGCTTTCTTT. This gives the protein CASSPKPLHTEAFF.

V usage is TRBV27 and J usage is TRBJ1-5; a possible D gene is TRBD1 (6 bases). Trimming removed 5 bases at V and 4 bases at J, with 15 bases between. Germline V lookup: CDR1 MNHEY, CDR2 SMNVEV (reference sequence). The CDR3 length is 15 residues. The CDR3 region is CASSPGTSGNQPQHF. Written as DNA, the CDR3 is TGTGCCAGCAGTCCAGGGACAAGTGGGAATCAGCCCCAGCATTTT.

This chain uses TRBV6-5 with TRBJ1-4; 10 bases agree with TRBD1. V shed 0 bases and J 10 bases; nucleotides not matched to a gene: 5. CDR1 is MNHEY and CDR2 is SVGAGI in the germline V gene. CDR3 length: 15 residues. The CDR3, as DNA: TGTGCCAGCAGTTACTCGGGGACAGGGGAAGGAAAACTGTTTTTT. Protein: CASSYSGTGEGKLFF.

V and J are TRBV7-8 and TRBJ1-1, with 8 bases lining up with TRBD1. CDR3 size: 16 residues. The germline V gene encodes CDR1 SGHVS and CDR2 FQNEAQ. The J segment lost 1 base and the V segment lost 4 bases, leaving 8 bases of the junction unmatched. CDR3 DNA sequence: TGTGCCAGCAGCTATGACCGGGACAGGAGGAACACTGAAGCTTTCTTT. As protein: CASSYDRDRRNTEAFF.

This sequence joins TRBV15 and TRBJ1-5, with a weak D call TRBD1 (6 bases). The CDR3 consists of 17 residues. V was pared by 0 bases and J by 6 bases, with 18 bases between. Germline CDR1 reads LNHNV; CDR2 reads YYDKDF (reference sequence). Written as DNA, the CDR3 is TGTGCCACCAGCAGAGAACGGGCTGGGCAGGGGTTTCAGCCCCAGCATTTT. It translates to CATSRERAGQGFQPQHF.